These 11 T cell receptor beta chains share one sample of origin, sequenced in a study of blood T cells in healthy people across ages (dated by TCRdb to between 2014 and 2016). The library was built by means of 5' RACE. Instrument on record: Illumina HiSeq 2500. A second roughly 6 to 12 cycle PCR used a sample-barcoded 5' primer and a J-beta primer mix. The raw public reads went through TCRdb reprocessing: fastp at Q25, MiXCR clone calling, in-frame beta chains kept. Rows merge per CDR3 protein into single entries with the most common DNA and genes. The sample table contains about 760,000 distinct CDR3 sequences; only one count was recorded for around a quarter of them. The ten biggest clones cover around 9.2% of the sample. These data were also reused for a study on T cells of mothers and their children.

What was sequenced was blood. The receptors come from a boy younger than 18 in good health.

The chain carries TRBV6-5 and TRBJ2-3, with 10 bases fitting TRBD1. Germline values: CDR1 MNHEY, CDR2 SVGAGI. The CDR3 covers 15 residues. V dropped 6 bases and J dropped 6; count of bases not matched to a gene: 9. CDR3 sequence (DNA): TGTGCCAGCAGGACAACCGGGACAGGGGATGATACGCAGTATTTT. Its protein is CASRTTGTGDDTQYF.

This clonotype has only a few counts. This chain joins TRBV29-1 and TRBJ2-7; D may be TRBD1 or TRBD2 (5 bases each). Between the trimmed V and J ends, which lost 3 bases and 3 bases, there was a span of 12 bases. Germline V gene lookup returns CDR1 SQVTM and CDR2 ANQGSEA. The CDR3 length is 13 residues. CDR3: CSVEGTDNYEQYF. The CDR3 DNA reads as TGCAGCGTTGAGGGGACGGACAACTACGAGCAGTACTTC.

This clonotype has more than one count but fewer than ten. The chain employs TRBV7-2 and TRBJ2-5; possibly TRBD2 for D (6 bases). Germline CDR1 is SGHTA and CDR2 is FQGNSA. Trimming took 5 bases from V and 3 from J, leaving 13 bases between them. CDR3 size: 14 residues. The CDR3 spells CASSIQRVKETQYF. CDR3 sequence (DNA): TGTGCCAGCAGCATACAGCGGGTCAAAGAGACCCAGTACTTC.

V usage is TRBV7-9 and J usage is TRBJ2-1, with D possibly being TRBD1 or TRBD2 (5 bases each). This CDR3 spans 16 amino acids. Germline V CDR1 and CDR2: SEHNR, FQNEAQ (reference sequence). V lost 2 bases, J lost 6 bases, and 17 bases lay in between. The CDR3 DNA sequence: TGTGCCAGCAGCTTACGGGGCGCGGGCCCTCCCAATGAGCAGTTCTTC. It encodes CASSLRGAGPPNEQFF.

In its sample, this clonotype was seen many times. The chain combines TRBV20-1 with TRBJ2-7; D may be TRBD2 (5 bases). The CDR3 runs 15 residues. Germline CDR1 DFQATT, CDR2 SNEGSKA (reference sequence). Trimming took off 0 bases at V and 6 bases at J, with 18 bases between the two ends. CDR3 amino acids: CSARDSGSSSGEQYF. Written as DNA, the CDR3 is TGCAGTGCTAGAGATAGTGGGAGTTCATCGGGCGAGCAGTACTTC.

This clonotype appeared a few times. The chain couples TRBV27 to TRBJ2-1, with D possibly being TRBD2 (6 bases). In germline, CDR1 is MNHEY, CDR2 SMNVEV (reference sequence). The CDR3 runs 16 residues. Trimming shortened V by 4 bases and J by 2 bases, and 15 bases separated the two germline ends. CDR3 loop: CASSSPLAPTYNEQFF. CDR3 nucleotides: TGTGCCAGCAGTTCCCCCCTAGCGCCTACCTACAATGAGCAGTTCTTC.

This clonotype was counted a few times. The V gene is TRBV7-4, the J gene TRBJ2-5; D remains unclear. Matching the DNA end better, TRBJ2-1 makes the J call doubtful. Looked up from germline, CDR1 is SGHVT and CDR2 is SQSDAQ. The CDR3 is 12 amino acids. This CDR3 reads CASSSHYNEQFF. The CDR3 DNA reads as TGTGCCAGCAGCTCCCATTACAATGAGCAGTTCTTC.

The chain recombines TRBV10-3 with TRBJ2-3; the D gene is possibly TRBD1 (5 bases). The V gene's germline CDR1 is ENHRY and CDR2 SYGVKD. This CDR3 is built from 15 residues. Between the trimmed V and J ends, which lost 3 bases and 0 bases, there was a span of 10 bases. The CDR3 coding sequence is TGTGCCATCAGTGATGGGGCAGGTAGCACAGATACGCAGTATTTT. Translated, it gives CAISDGAGSTDTQYF.

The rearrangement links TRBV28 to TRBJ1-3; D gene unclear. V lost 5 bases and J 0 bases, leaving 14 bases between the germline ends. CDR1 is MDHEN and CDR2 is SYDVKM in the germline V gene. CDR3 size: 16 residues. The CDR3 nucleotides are TGTGCCAGCAGTCCCCCTCGGGGTAGCTCTGGAAACACCATATATTTT. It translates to CASSPPRGSSGNTIYF.

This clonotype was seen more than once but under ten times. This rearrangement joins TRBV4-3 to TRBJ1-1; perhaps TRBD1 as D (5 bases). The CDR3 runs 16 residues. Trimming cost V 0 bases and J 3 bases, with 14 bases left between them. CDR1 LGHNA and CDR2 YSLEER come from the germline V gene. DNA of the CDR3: TGCGCCAGCAGCCAAGATCCGGGAACAGGCCACACTGAAGCTTTCTTT. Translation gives CASSQDPGTGHTEAFF.

CDR3 in DNA: TGTGCCAGCAGCGACGAGGGCGGCTACACCTTC. Residues: CASSDEGGYTF. V usage is TRBV9 and J usage is TRBJ1-2; D ambiguous. The CDR3 sequence is 11 residues long. Deletions cut 3 bases from V and 8 bases from J, with 8 bases between. In germline, CDR1 is SGDLS, CDR2 YYNGEE. Filled out from reference TRBV9 and TRBJ1-2, the complete variable domain reads DSGVTQTPKHLITATGQRVTLRCSPRSGDLSVYWYQQSLDQGLQFLIQYYNGEERAKGNILERFSAQQFPDLHSELNLSSLELGDSALYFCASSDEGGYTFGSGTRLTVV.